This T cell receptor (beta chain) was observed in a study of cytomegalovirus exposure and HLA in healthy donors. Losses at the gene ends were 0 bases for V and 0 bases for J; bases not matched to a gene: 17. The CDR3 extends over 21 amino acids. The V gene's germline CDR1 is KGHSH and CDR2 LQKENI. About this clone: Its antigen is not known.

Study outcomes and limitations: Donors belonging to an Asian-associated ancestry cluster reportedly showed fewer N-insertions in productive TCRs than the 666-donor mean, according to what a later analysis found.

The primer mix had 60 Vbeta and 13 Jbeta primers. Measured with immunoSEQ multiplex PCR; TCRdb has only the in-frame clones, and not every one. The sample consists of some 170,000 clones, 70% to 80% of them appearing once. The sequence was obtained from a man in his sixties in good health and CMV-seronegative. The J gene is TRBJ2-7, the V gene TRBV18, with 10 positions matching TRBD2. Input material: PBMCs. CDR3 DNA sequence: TGTGCCAGCTCACCACCGATTTTCTCCCGACTAGCGGGTACCTACTCCTACGAGCAGTACTTC. This gives the protein CASSPPIFSRLAGTYSYEQYF.